A single sample is the source of the 5 T cell receptor beta chains below, sequenced in a study of T cell responses to AZD1222 COVID-19 vaccine. Only in-frame clones appear in the TCRdb table, and some are missing; sequencing was by immunoSEQ multiplex PCR. The sample contains about 89,000 clones, 86% of which appear only once. The sequences come from peripheral blood, collected 28 days after the second AZD1222 dose. These receptors came from an adult who received the AZD1222 COVID-19 vaccine.

This clone occurred once. The genes are TRBV5-1 and TRBJ1-2; D not certain. The CDR3 totals 14 residues. Germline CDR1 SGHRS, CDR2 YFSETQ. V dropped 4 bases and J dropped 3 bases, with 13 bases sitting between them. The CDR3 sequence is CASSPRPRDYGYTF. The CDR3 bases are TGCGCCAGCAGCCCCCGACCCCGGGACTATGGCTACACCTTC.

In its sample, this clone was seen a few times. The chain recombines TRBV6-4 with TRBJ2-2; TRBD2 aligns across 15 bases. Germline V gene sequence: CDR1 MRHNA, CDR2 SNTAGT. J lost 7 bases, V lost 6 bases, and 6 bases had no gene match. The CDR3 runs 16 residues. Written as DNA, the CDR3 is TGTGCCAGCAGCCGGGGACTAGCGGGAGGCATCGGGGAGCTGTTTTTT. Its translation: CASSRGLAGGIGELFF.

The gene calls are TRBV11-3 and TRBJ2-7; D uncertain. Germline CDR1 reads SGHNT; CDR2 reads YENEEA. This CDR3 spans 14 amino acids. Trimming took off 1 base at V and 1 base at J, with 8 bases between the two ends. Here the CDR3 DNA reads TGTGCCAGCAGCTTAGGGGCTAGTTCCTACGAGCAGTACTTC. Its translation is CASSLGASSYEQYF.

V is TRBV6-5 and J is TRBJ2-3; D may be TRBD2 (6 bases). Germline V gene data show CDR1 as MNHEY and CDR2 as SVGAGI. Between the trimmed V and J ends, which lost 6 bases and 4 bases, there was a span of 17 bases. The CDR3 is 15 amino acids. The CDR3 loop is CASSAGRLSADTQYF. In nucleotides, the CDR3 is TGTGCCAGCAGCGCAGGGAGGCTCTCAGCAGATACGCAGTATTTT.

On this clone itself: This sample also contains other DNA sequences that code for the same CDR3. Written as DNA, the CDR3 is TGCGCCAGCAGCTTGAGCAGGGGAAACACTGAAGCTTTCTTT. Encoded protein: CASSLSRGNTEAFF. The chain recombines TRBV5-1 with TRBJ1-1, with a weak D call TRBD1 (6 bases). CDR3 length equals 14 residues. Germline V lookup: CDR1 SGHRS, CDR2 YFSETQ. Trimming removed 1 base at V and 2 bases at J, with 9 bases between.